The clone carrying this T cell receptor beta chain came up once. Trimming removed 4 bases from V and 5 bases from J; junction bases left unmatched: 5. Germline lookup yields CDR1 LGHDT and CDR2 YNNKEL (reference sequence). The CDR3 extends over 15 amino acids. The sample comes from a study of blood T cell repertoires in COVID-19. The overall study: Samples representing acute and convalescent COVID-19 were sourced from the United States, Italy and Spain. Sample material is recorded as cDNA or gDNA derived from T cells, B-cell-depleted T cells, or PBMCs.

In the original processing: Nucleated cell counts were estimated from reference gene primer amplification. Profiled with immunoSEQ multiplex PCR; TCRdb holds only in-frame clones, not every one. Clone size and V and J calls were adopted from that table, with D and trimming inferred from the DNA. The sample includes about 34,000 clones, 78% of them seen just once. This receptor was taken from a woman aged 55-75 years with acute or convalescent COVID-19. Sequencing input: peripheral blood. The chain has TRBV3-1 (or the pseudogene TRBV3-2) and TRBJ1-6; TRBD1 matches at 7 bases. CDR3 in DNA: TGTGCCAGCAGCCCCCACAGGGGTAATAATTCACCCCTCCACTTT. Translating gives CASSPHRGNNSPLHF.